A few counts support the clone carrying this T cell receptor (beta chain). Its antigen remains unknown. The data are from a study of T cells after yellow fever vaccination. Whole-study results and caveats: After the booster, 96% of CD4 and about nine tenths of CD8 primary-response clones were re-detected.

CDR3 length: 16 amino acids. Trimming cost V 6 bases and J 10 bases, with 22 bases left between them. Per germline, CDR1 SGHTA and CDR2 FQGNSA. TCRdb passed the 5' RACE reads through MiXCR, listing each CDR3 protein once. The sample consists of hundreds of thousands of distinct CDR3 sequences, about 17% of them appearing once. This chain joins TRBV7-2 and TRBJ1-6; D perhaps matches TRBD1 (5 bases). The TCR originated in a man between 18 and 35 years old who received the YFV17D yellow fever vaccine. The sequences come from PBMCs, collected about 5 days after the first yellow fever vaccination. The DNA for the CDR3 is TGTGCCAGCAGTCCCTTGTTGGGTCAGGGTGGATCACCCCTCCACTTT. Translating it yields CASSPLLGQGGSPLHF. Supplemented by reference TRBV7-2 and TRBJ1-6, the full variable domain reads GAGVSQSPSNKVTEKGKDVELRCDPISGHTALYWYRQSLGQGLEFLIYFQGNSAPDKSGLPSDRFSAERTGGSVSTLTIQRTQQEDSAVYLCASSPLLGQGGSPLHFGNGTRLTVT.